This entry describes one T cell receptor beta chain. These data belong to a study of control samples from healthy donors and cancer patients. Data came from immunoSEQ multiplex PCR; TCRdb stores just in-frame clones and leaves some out. The data hold fewer than 25,000 clones, with more than 75% observed a single time. The length of the CDR3 is 13 residues. The V end lost 2 bases, the J end lost 4 bases, and 8 bases lay between the germline ends. The sequencing input was PBMCs. The sequence was obtained from a woman aged 55-75 years with head and neck cancer. This chain links TRBV12-3 or TRBV12-4 with TRBJ1-1; no clear D gene. The chain's CDR3 is CASSLTVPTEAFF. Written as DNA, the CDR3 is TGTGCCAGCAGTTTAACGGTTCCCACTGAAGCTTTCTTT.